This TCR beta chain was captured in a study of blood T cell repertoires in COVID-19 (TCRdb year 2020). In the study overall: Samples from collaborators originated in the United States, Italy and Spain and spanned both the acute and convalescent phases of COVID-19. Subjects who had been exposed to COVID-19, were actively infected with it, or had recovered from it provided the deeply sampled blood TCRbeta repertoires that made up the dataset. The prospective study material was composed of cDNA or gDNA derived from T cells, B-cell-depleted T cells, or PBMCs. Sample metadata almost always included a de-identified subject ID, COVID-19 status, age in years and sex. Where HLA class I and class II types were available, the types were taken from metadata supplied by the sample provider, not from assay-based typing. Samples were obtained from the ongoing ImmuneRACE study (first 160 participants) and from some 1,300 subjects provided by 6 global collaborators. The repertoires were released in a freely available public database intended as a resource for research on the immune response to SARS-CoV-2. Results and caveats for the whole study, not just this receptor: How much clinical and demographic metadata was included differed by source and by participant, and the metadata was provided uncurated.

The V end gives up 4 bases and the J end 6 bases, leaving 13 bases in the junction not matched to a gene. The cysteine opens and the phenylalanine closes a CDR3 of 16 amino acids. Only the CDR3 DNA is retained, 48 bases long and in frame from the first base. The CDR1 and CDR2 encoded by the germline V gene are SGDLS and YYNGEE. TCRbeta CDR3 regions were amplified from genomic DNA by means of the immunoSEQ Assay, a bias-controlled multiplex PCR. For the original study's pipeline: Nucleated cell counts per sample were estimated from amplification of reference gene primers within the assay. Sequence reads were collapsed and filtered to measure the absolute abundance of every unique TCRbeta CDR3 rearrangement. For each sample, productive Simpson clonality was calculated as the square root of Simpson's diversity index over productive rearrangements. TCRdb's version of the immuneACCESS table is confined to in-frame rearrangements and falls short of the full clone set. An unresolved V gene accounts for under half of the shortfall where checked; the remainder is of unknown origin. V and J calls and clone size are as listed in that table; D and trimming were resolved from the DNA. Present in this sample are 300,000 to 350,000 clones, 85% to 90% of which were seen just once. The ten largest clones represent 3.5% to 4.5% of the sample.

Points on this clone: The antigen it recognizes is unknown. Base qualities are not recorded, but no much larger clone differs from it by a single base.

Participants in the prospective study were enrolled through a virtual design, were aged 18 to 89 years, and lived in approximately 25 United States geographic areas. In the prospective study, cohorts were assigned on the basis of participant-reported clinical history obtained from a screening survey and a study questionnaire. In the prospective study, mobile phlebotomists collected whole blood, serum and a nasopharyngeal or oropharyngeal swab from each participant. Prospective study participants could optionally give additional blood draws and questionnaires over a 2-month period. Before DNA extraction, blood samples from the prospective study were shipped at room temperature or frozen.

Source material: PBMCs or T cells enriched from blood (not recorded which). The receptor comes from a woman aged 18-35 years with acute COVID-19. The rearranged chain carries TRBV9 and TRBJ2-3, with 8 middle bases fitting TRBD1. The nucleotides are TGTGCCAGCAGCCTTAGGGGACAGGCGGGCGCGGATACGCAGTATTTT. It translates as CASSLRGQAGADTQYF.